This T cell receptor (beta chain) was captured by sequencing in a study of cytomegalovirus exposure and HLA in healthy donors. Between the trimmed V and J ends, which lost 2 bases and 7 bases, there was a span of 18 bases. Per germline, CDR1 KGHSH and CDR2 LQKENI. The CDR3 length is 15 residues. The study ran its PCR with 60 Vbeta and 13 Jbeta primers. Profiled with immunoSEQ multiplex PCR; TCRdb holds only in-frame clones, not every one. This repertoire shows some 180,000 clones, over 65% found once; its top ten account for around 1.5%. V and J are TRBV18 and TRBJ2-7; tentative D call: TRBD2 (5 bases). Sequences were obtained from PBMCs. This sequence was found in a man younger than 35 in good health and CMV-seronegative. The CDR3 region is CASSPSGQAPREQYF. In DNA, the CDR3 is TGTGCCAGCTCACCAAGCGGTCAGGCCCCTCGGGAGCAGTACTTC.